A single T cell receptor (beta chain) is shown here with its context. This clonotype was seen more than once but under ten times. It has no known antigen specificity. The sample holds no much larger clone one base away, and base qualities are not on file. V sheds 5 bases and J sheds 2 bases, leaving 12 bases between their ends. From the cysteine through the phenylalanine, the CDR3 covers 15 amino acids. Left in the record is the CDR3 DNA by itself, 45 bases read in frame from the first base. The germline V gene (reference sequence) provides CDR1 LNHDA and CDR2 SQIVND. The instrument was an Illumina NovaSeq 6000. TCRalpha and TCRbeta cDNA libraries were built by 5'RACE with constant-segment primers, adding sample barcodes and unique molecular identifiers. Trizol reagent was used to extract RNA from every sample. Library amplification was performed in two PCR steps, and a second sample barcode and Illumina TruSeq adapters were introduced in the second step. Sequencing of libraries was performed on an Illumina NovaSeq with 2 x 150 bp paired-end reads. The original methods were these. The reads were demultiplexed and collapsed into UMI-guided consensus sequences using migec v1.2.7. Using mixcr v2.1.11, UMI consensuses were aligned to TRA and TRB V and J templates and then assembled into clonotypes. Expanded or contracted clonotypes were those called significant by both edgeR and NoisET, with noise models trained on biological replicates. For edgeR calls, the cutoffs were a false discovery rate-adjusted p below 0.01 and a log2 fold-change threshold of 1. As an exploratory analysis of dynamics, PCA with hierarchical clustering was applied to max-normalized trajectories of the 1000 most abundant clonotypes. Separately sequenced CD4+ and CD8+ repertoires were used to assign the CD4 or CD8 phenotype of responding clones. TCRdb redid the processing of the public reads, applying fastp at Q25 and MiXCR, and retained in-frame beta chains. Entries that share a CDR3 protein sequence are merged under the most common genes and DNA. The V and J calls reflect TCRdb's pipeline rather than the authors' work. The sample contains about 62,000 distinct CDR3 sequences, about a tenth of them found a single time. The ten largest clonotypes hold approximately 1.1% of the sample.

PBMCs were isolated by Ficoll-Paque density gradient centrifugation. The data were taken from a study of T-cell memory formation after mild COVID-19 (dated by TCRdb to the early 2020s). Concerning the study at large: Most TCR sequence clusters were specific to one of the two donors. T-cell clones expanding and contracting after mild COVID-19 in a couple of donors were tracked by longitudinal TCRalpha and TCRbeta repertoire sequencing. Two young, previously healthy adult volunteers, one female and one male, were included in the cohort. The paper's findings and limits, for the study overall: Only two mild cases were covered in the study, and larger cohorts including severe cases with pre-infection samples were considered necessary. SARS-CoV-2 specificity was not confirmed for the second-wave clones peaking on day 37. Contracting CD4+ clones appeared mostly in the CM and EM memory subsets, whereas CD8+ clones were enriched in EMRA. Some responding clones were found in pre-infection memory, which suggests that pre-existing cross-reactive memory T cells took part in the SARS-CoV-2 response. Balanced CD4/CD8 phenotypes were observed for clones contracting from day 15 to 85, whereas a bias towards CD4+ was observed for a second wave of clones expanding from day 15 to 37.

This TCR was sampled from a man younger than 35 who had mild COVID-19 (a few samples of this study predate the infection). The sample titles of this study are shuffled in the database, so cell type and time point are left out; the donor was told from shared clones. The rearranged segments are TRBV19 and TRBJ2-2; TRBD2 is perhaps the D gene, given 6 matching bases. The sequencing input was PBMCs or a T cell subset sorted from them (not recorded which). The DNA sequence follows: TGTGCCAGTAGTCTCGTGGCGGGAAACACCGGGGAGCTGTTTTTT. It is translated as CASSLVAGNTGELFF.